This T cell receptor beta chain was profiled in a study of T cells in localized non-small cell lung cancer. Germline values: CDR1 MNHGY, CDR2 SAAAGT. V lost 8 bases, J lost 6 bases, and 18 bases lay in between. CDR3 size: 14 residues. Repertoires were generated with immunoSEQ multiplex PCR, while TCRdb's copy carries only in-frame clones and drops some. The repertoire holds approximately 2,500 clones, with approximately 31% as singletons. The sequenced sample was lung tumor tissue, obtained before any cancer treatment. V gene TRBV6-8 combines with J gene TRBJ2-3; D may be TRBD1 (9 bases). This receptor was identified in a female donor of 60 years or more with stage II lung adenocarcinoma. The CDR3 loop is CASVAGQGPDTQYF. CDR3 DNA: TGTGCCAGCGTAGCGGGACAGGGCCCCGATACGCAGTATTTT.